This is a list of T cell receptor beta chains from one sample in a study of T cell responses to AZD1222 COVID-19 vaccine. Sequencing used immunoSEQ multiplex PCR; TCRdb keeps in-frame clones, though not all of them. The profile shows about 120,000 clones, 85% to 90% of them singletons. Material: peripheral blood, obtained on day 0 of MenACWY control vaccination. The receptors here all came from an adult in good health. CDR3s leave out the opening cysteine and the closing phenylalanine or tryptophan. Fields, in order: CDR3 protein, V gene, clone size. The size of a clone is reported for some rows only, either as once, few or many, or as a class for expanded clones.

cdr3_aa: ASSLAGAQETQY
v_call: TRBV7-2
clone_size: -

cdr3_aa: ASSFSGINTGELF
v_call: TRBV5-4
clone_size: -

cdr3_aa: ASIDNSGANVLT
v_call: TRBV19
clone_size: -

cdr3_aa: ASSTTGFGYT
v_call: TRBV12-3/TRBV12-4
clone_size: once

cdr3_aa: ASSEATGPTQETQY
v_call: TRBV6-1
clone_size: -

cdr3_aa: ASSPWDSYNEQF
v_call: TRBV5-1
clone_size: -

cdr3_aa: ASNDRDRGYEQY
v_call: TRBV5-1
clone_size: -

cdr3_aa: ASSLGSRGSTKENSPLH
v_call: TRBV5-1
clone_size: once

cdr3_aa: ASRPTGSNQPQH
v_call: TRBV27
clone_size: -

cdr3_aa: ASSYDRSNQPQH
v_call: TRBV6-5
clone_size: -

cdr3_aa: ASSLRMGGTADTQY
v_call: TRBV7-6
clone_size: -

cdr3_aa: SVETEMNTEAF
v_call: TRBV29-1
clone_size: -

cdr3_aa: ASSEAGQLSYGYT
v_call: TRBV2
clone_size: -

cdr3_aa: ARSFDRSNQPQH
v_call: TRBV5-3
clone_size: -

cdr3_aa: ASSQPGLVRNEQF
v_call: TRBV3-1/TRBV3-2
clone_size: -

cdr3_aa: ASSLNRELF
v_call: TRBV6-2/TRBV6-3
clone_size: -

cdr3_aa: ASSVSWAPSNYEQY
v_call: TRBV9
clone_size: -

cdr3_aa: ASTLYTEAF
v_call: TRBV12-3/TRBV12-4
clone_size: -

cdr3_aa: ASSKGQGDSATNEKLF
v_call: TRBV5-1
clone_size: -

cdr3_aa: ASSWGTSLDTQY
v_call: TRBV7-3
clone_size: few

cdr3_aa: ASSSLQGTEAF
v_call: TRBV5-1
clone_size: -

cdr3_aa: ASSQVGTGSNTEAF
v_call: TRBV4-2
clone_size: -

cdr3_aa: ASNDPRGYYGYT
v_call: TRBV19
clone_size: -

cdr3_aa: ASSKEASGSTYEQF
v_call: TRBV21-1
clone_size: -

cdr3_aa: ASSYMAGVGQPQH
v_call: TRBV6-5
clone_size: -

cdr3_aa: ASSGQTGYGYT
v_call: TRBV12-3/TRBV12-4
clone_size: -

cdr3_aa: ASSQRTGGDNEQF
v_call: TRBV4-3
clone_size: -

cdr3_aa: ASSLEPRGRSSYGYT
v_call: TRBV7-2
clone_size: -

cdr3_aa: ASNPLGSLYNEQF
v_call: TRBV5-6
clone_size: -

cdr3_aa: ASSLGQDYGYT
v_call: TRBV5-1
clone_size: -

cdr3_aa: ASSLDSTSGSRNEQF
v_call: TRBV11-2
clone_size: -

cdr3_aa: ASSTGTVMNTEAF
v_call: TRBV19
clone_size: -

cdr3_aa: ASSPRWGGNEQF
v_call: TRBV5-6
clone_size: -

cdr3_aa: ASSPGGGSGNTIY
v_call: TRBV7-8
clone_size: -

cdr3_aa: ASSLVGSGGYT
v_call: TRBV11-2
clone_size: -

cdr3_aa: ASSPGTGAYEQY
v_call: TRBV28
clone_size: -

cdr3_aa: ASSSSQDRSSYEQY
v_call: TRBV5-4
clone_size: few

cdr3_aa: ASRLGLANNNEQF
v_call: TRBV14
clone_size: -

cdr3_aa: ASSLGGGGYT
v_call: TRBV12-3/TRBV12-4
clone_size: -

cdr3_aa: AWRGLRSGVEQY
v_call: TRBV30
clone_size: -